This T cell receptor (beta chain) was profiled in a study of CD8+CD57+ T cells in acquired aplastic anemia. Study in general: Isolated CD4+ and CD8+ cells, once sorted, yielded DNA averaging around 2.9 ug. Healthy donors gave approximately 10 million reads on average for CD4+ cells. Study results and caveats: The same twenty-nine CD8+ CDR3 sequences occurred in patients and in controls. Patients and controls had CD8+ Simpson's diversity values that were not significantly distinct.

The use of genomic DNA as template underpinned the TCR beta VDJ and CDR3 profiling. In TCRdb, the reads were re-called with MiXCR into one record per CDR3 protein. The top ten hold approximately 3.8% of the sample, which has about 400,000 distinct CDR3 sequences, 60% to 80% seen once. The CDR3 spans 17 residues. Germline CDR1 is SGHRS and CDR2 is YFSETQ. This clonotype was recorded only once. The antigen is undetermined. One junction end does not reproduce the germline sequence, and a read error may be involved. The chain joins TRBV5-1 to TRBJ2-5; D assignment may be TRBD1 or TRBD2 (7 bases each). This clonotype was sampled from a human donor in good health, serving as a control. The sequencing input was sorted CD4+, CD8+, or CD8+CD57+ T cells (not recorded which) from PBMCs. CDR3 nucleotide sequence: TGTGCCAGCAGCGGGGACAGAAACACTGAAGTAAGGGAGACCCAGTACTTC. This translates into CASSGDRNTEVRETQYF.